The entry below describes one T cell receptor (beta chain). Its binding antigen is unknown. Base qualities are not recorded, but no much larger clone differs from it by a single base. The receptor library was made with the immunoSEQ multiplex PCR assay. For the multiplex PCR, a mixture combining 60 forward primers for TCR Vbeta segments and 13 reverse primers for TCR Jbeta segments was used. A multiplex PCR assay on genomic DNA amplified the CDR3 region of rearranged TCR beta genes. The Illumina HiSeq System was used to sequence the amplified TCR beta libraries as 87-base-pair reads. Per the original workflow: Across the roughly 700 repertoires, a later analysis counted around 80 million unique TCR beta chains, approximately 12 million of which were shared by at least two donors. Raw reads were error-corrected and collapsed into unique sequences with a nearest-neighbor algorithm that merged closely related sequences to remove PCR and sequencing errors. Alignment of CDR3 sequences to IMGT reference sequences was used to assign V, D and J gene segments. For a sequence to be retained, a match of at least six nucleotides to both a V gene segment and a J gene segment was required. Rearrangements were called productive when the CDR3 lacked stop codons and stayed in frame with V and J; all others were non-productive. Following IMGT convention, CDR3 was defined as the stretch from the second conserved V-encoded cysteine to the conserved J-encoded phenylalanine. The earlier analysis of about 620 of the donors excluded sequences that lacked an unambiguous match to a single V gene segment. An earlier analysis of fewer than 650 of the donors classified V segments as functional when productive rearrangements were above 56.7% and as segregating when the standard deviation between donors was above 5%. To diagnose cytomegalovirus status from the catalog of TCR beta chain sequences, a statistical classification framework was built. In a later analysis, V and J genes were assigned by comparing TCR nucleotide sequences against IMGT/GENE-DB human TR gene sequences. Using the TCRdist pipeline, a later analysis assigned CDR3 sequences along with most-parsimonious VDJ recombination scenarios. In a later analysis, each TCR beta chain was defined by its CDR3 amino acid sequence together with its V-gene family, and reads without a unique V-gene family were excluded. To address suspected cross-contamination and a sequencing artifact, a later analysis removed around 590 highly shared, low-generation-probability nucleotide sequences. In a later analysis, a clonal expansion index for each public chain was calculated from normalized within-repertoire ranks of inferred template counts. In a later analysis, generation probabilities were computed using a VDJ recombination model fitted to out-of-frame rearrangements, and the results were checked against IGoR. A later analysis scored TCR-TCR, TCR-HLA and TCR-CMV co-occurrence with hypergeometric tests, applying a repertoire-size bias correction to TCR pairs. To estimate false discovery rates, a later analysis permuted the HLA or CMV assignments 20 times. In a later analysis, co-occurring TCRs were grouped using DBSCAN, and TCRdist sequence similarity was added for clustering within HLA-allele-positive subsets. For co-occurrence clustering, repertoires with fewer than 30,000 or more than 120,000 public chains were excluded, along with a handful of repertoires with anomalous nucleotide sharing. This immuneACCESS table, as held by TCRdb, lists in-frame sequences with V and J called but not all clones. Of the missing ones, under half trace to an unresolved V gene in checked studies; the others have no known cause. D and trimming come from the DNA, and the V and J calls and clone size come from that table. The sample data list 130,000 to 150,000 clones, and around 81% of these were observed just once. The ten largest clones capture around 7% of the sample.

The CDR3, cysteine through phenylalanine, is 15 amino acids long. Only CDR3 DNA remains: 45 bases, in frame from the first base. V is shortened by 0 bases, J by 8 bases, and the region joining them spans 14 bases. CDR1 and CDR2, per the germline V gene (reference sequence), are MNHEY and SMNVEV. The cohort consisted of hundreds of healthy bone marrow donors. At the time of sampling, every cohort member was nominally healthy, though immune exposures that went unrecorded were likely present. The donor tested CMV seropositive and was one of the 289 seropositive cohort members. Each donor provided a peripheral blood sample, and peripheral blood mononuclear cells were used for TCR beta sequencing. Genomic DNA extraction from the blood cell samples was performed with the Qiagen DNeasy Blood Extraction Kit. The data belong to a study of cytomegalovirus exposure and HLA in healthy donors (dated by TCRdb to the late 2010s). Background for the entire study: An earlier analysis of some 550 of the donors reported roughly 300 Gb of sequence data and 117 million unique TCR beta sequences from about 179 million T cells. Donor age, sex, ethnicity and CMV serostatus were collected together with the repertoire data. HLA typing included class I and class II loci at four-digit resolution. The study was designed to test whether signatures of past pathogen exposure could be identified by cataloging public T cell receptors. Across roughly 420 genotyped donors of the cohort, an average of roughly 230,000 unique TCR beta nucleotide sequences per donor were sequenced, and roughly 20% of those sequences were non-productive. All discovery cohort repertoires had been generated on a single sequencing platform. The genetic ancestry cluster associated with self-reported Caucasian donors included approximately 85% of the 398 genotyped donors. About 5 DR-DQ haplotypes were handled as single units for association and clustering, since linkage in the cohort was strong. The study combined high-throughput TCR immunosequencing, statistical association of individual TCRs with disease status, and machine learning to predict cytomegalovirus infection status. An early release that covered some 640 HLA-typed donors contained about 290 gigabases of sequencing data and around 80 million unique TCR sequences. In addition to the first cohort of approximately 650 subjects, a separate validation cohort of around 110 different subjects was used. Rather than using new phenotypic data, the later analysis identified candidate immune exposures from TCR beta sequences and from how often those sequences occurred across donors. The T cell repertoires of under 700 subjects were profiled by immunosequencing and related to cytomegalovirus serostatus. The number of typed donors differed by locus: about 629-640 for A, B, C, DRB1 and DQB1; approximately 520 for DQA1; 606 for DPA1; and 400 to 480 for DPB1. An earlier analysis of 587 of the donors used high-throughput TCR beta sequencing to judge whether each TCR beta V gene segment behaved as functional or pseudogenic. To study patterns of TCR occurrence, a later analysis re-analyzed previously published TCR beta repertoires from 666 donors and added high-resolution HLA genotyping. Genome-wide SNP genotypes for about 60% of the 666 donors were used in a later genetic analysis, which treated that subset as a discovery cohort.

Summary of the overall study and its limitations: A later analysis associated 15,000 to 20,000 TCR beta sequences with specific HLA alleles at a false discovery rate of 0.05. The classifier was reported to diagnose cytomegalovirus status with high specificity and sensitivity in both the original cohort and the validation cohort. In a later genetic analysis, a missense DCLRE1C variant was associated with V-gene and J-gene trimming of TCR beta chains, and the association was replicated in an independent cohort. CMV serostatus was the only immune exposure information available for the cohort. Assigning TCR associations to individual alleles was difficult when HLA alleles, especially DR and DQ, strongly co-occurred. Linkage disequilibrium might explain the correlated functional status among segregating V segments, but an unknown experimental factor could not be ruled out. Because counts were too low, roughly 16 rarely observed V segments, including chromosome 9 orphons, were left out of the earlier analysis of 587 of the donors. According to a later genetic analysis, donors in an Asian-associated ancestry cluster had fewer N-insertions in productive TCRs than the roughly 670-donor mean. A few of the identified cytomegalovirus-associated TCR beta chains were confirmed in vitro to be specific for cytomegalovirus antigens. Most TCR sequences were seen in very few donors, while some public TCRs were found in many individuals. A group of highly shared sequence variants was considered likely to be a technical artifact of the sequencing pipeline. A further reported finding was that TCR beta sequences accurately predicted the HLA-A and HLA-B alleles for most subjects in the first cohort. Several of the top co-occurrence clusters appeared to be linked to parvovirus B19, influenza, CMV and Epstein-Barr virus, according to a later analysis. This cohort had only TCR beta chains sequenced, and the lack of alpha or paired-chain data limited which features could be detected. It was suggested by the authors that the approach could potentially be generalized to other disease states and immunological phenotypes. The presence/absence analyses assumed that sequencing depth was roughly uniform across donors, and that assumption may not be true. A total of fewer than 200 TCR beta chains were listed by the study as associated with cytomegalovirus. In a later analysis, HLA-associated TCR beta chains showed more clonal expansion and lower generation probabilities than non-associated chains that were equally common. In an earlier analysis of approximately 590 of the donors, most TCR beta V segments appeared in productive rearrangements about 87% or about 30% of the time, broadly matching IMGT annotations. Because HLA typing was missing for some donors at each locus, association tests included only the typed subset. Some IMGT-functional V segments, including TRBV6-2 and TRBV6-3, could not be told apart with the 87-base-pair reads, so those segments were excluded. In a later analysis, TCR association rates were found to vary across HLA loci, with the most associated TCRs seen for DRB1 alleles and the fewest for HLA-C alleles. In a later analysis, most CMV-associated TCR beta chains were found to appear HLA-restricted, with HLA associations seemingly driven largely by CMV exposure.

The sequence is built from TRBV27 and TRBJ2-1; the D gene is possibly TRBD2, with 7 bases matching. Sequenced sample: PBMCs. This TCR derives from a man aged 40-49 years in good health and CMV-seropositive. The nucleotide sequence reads TGTGCCAGCAGTTTATCGAGGGGGGGGGCCGATGAGCAGTTCTTC. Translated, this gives CASSLSRGGADEQFF.